This TCR beta chain was sequenced in a study of cytomegalovirus exposure and HLA in healthy donors. Study-level background: An earlier analysis found roughly 100 million unique TCR beta sequences from 200 million or so T cells. Genetic ancestry analysis placed over 65% of the 300 to 500 donors that were genotyped in the Caucasian-associated cluster.

With regard to this clone: What it binds is not known.

V dropped 1 base and J dropped 2; count of bases not matched to a gene: 1. The germline gives CDR1 SGHRS, CDR2 YFSETQ. The CDR3 loop spans 16 amino acids. Amplification used 60 Vbeta primers and 13 Jbeta primers. Some clones are missing from TCRdb's copy, which holds only in-frame ones; the method was immunoSEQ multiplex PCR. The sample lists 100,000 or so clones, about three quarters occurring once. Study results and limitations: Later work associated fewer than 20,000 TCR beta sequences with HLA alleles at 0.05 false discovery rate. A few CMV-associated chains proved CMV antigen-specific in vitro.

Sequencing used PBMCs. The chain links TRBV5-1 to TRBJ2-1, with 12 nucleotides matching TRBD2. The sequence came from a female donor in good health and CMV-seropositive. In nucleotides, the CDR3 is TGCGCCAGCAGCTTGAGGACTAGCGGGGCCTACAATGAGCAGTTCTTC. Its protein product is CASSLRTSGAYNEQFF. Looking up the rest from reference TRBV5-1 and TRBJ2-1 gives the full variable domain: KAGVTQTPRYLIKTRGQQVTLSCSPISGHRSVSWYQQTPGQGLQFLFEYFSETQRNKGNFPGRFSGRQFSNSRSEMNVSTLELGDSALYLCASSLRTSGAYNEQFFGPGTRLTVL.